The rows below give T cell receptor beta chains drawn from one sample of a study of neurological immune-mediated disorders. TCRdb reanalysed the 5' RACE reads using MiXCR and keeps one entry per CDR3 protein. The sample lists tens of thousands of distinct CDR3 sequences; more than 14% were seen once. The specimen was PBMCs. The receptors come from a man in his sixties or seventies in good health. CDR3s include the opening cysteine and the closing phenylalanine or tryptophan. The order of the fields is J gene, D gene, clone size, CDR3 length, V gene, CDR3 protein, CDR3 DNA. The D gene is left open where the match is weak. A clone size is listed for some rows: how often the clone was seen (once, few, many), or a class if it is expanded.

TRBJ2-7	.	once	15	TRBV10-3	CAISERVESPLEQYF	TGTGCCATCAGTGAGCGGGTAGAATCGCCTTTGGAGCAGTACTTC
TRBJ1-1	.	many	14	TRBV5-8	CASSLVSLNTEAFF	TGTGCCAGCAGCTTGGTTAGCTTGAACACTGAAGCTTTCTTT
TRBJ2-1	TRBD2	many	17	TRBV7-9	CASSLYGTSGANNEQFF	TGTGCCAGCAGCTTATATGGGACTAGCGGGGCCAACAATGAGCAGTTCTTC
TRBJ2-3	TRBD2	many	15	TRBV9	CASSVEGLKTDTQYF	TGTGCCAGCAGCGTAGAGGGACTAAAAACAGATACGCAGTATTTT
TRBJ1-4	.	many	15	TRBV27	CASSPRHFGNEKLFF	TGTGCCAGCAGTCCCCGCCATTTTGGTAATGAAAAACTGTTTTTT
TRBJ2-7	.	many	20	TRBV21-1	CASSTRVTGTFKLLTYEQYF	TGTGCCAGCAGCACAAGGGTGACAGGGACTTTCAAGTTATTAACCTACGAGCAGTACTTC
TRBJ1-4	TRBD1	many	14	TRBV10-3	CAISPGQGQEKLFF	TGTGCCATCAGCCCGGGACAGGGGCAGGAAAAACTGTTTTTT
TRBJ1-5	TRBD1	many	14	TRBV10-3	CAISGAGGNQPQHF	TGTGCCATCAGTGGTGCAGGGGGGAATCAGCCCCAGCATTTT
TRBJ2-7	TRBD1	.	16	TRBV14	CASSQERGQNPREQYF	TGTGCCAGCAGCCAAGAAAGGGGACAGAACCCCCGCGAGCAGTACTTC
TRBJ2-2	TRBD2	many	16	TRBV27	CASSPSQRGASGELFF	TGTGCCAGCAGTCCCTCGCAGCGGGGGGCCTCCGGGGAGCTGTTTTTT
TRBJ2-2	TRBD1	.	13	TRBV3-1	CASSRTGPVALFF	TGTGCCAGCAGCCGGACAGGCCCAGTGGCGCTGTTTTTT
TRBJ2-1	.	many	14	TRBV13	CASSLGYNYNEQFF	TGTGCCAGCAGCTTGGGCTATAACTACAATGAGCAGTTCTTC
TRBJ1-2	TRBD1	many	13	TRBV5-1	CASSRGQGQGYTF	TGCGCCAGCAGCCGAGGACAGGGCCAAGGCTACACCTTC
TRBJ1-1	.	few	14	TRBV20-1	CSARDLGRDTEAFF	TGCAGTGCTAGAGATCTGGGTAGGGACACTGAAGCTTTCTTT
TRBJ2-1	TRBD1	many	15	TRBV9	CASSLSGTGYNEQFF	TGTGCCAGCAGCCTATCCGGGACAGGATACAATGAGCAGTTCTTC
TRBJ2-1	.	many	16	TRBV7-2	CASSLEAFGTYNEQFF	TGTGCCAGCAGCTTAGAAGCCTTCGGCACCTACAATGAGCAGTTCTTC
TRBJ2-3	.	many	13	TRBV20-1	CSASAGAGDTQYF	TGCAGTGCTAGTGCGGGGGCGGGAGATACGCAGTATTTT
TRBJ2-1	TRBD2	many	16	TRBV28	CASTPPLGGGADEQFF	TGTGCCAGCACTCCCCCCCTTGGCGGGGGGGCCGATGAGCAGTTCTTC
TRBJ1-1	.	few	15	TRBV18	CTSSPPGTVNTEAFF	TGTACCAGCTCTCCCCCCGGGACGGTGAACACTGAAGCTTTCTTT
TRBJ1-2	.	.	13	TRBV29-1	CSVEGWSPYGYTF	TGCAGCGTTGAAGGGTGGTCGCCCTATGGCTACACCTTC
TRBJ1-4	.	many	14	TRBV20-1	CSASHGTGHEKLFF	TGCAGTGCTAGCCACGGGACGGGGCATGAAAAACTGTTTTTT
TRBJ2-7	.	many	13	TRBV7-6	CASSYDSLYEQYF	TGTGCCAGCAGCTACGACAGTCTATACGAGCAGTACTTC
TRBJ1-5	TRBD1	.	15	TRBV12-3/TRBV12-4	CAGSPQGAMRQHQHF	TGTGCCGGCAGCCCCCAGGGGGCCATGAGACAGCACCAGCATTTT
TRBJ1-1	TRBD1	many	11	TRBV12-3/TRBV12-4	CASSYGTVIFF	TGTGCCAGCAGCTACGGGACAGTTATTTTCTTT
TRBJ1-1	.	.	16	TRBV5-5	CASTRGQPRSNTEAFF	TGTGCCAGCACCCGCGGGCAACCACGTTCGAACACTGAAGCTTTCTTT
TRBJ1-5	.	many	15	TRBV28	CASSLARVLIQPQHF	TGTGCCAGCAGTTTAGCCCGGGTCCTGATTCAGCCCCAGCATTTT
TRBJ1-2	.	many	13	TRBV5-6	CASSPRASDGYTF	TGTGCCAGCAGCCCTCGTGCGAGTGATGGCTACACCTTC
TRBJ2-2	.	many	14	TRBV15	CATSRDRGAGELFF	TGTGCCACCAGCAGAGACAGGGGGGCCGGGGAGCTGTTTTTT
TRBJ1-6	.	many	13	TRBV29-1	CSVLDREPSPLHF	TGCAGCGTTTTGGACCGCGAACCGTCACCCCTCCACTTT
TRBJ1-1	.	many	14	TRBV20-1	CSAHGRGPNTEAFF	TGCAGTGCCCACGGACGGGGACCGAACACTGAAGCTTTCTTT
TRBJ2-5	.	many	16	TRBV14	CASSQDWGDDQETQYF	TGTGCCAGCAGCCAAGATTGGGGGGATGACCAAGAGACCCAGTACTTC
TRBJ1-5	.	many	10	TRBV5-1	CASIRQPQHF	TGCGCCAGCATTCGTCAGCCCCAGCATTTT
TRBJ2-7	.	once	15	TRBV5-5	CASSLTVRQLEEQYF	TGTGCCAGCAGCTTGACCGTTCGGCAGCTTGAAGAGCAGTACTTC
TRBJ1-2	.	many	14	TRBV5-1	CASSLELLNYGYTF	TGCGCCAGCAGCTTGGAACTGCTGAACTATGGCTACACCTTC
TRBJ2-5	TRBD1	many	16	TRBV24-1	CATSDSPGQGYETQYF	TGTGCCACCAGTGATTCCCCGGGACAGGGTTATGAGACCCAGTACTTC
TRBJ1-2	TRBD1	many	15	TRBV7-9	CASSRGTGERPGYTF	TGTGCCAGCAGCCGAGGGACAGGGGAGCGGCCTGGCTACACCTTC
TRBJ1-5	.	many	13	TRBV5-6	CASSRRLNQPQHF	TGTGCCAGCAGCCGAAGGTTAAACCAGCCCCAGCATTTT
TRBJ2-1	.	many	14	TRBV7-2	CASSLVGGPNEQFF	TGTGCCAGCAGCTTAGTAGGGGGGCCAAATGAGCAGTTCTTC
TRBJ2-1	.	medium-sized	11	TRBV7-8	CASSLSNEQFF	TGTGCCAGCAGCTTATCGAATGAGCAGTTCTTC
TRBJ1-1	TRBD1	many	15	TRBV3-1	CASSHRTGGGTEAFF	TGTGCCAGCAGCCATCGGACAGGGGGCGGGACTGAAGCTTTCTTT
TRBJ1-2	TRBD1	many	17	TRBV3-1	CASSQDLGQGRSYGYTF	TGTGCCAGCAGCCAAGATCTCGGACAGGGGAGGAGCTATGGCTACACCTTC
TRBJ1-1	TRBD1	many	12	TRBV29-1	CSVGTGDTEAFF	TGCAGCGTTGGTACAGGGGACACTGAAGCTTTCTTT
TRBJ1-5	TRBD1	many	19	TRBV20-1	CSARDRFGQGGMGNQPQHF	TGCAGTGCTAGAGATCGGTTTGGGCAGGGGGGTATGGGCAATCAGCCCCAGCATTTT
TRBJ1-3	.	many	16	TRBV6-6	CASSYSSPRSGNTIYF	TGTGCCAGCAGTTACTCGTCACCTCGCTCTGGAAACACCATATATTTT
TRBJ2-1	.	many	13	TRBV7-9	CASSFIRVNEQFF	TGTGCCAGCAGCTTTATTAGGGTCAATGAGCAGTTCTTC
TRBJ1-5	TRBD1	many	16	TRBV6-2/TRBV6-3	CASSPVAAGGNQPQHF	TGTGCCAGCAGTCCCGTCGCGGCAGGGGGGAATCAGCCCCAGCATTTT
TRBJ1-6	TRBD1	many	17	TRBV20-1	CSATNSQGSSYNSPLHF	TGCAGTGCCACGAACTCACAGGGGAGCTCCTATAATTCACCCCTCCACTTT
TRBJ2-1	TRBD2	many	20	TRBV20-1	CSARDLLRTSGESSYNEQFF	TGCAGTGCTAGAGATCTGTTACGGACTAGCGGGGAGAGCTCCTACAATGAGCAGTTCTTC